The T cell receptor beta chain under discussion was sequenced for a study of OX40 agonist ivuxolimab in advanced cancers. Overall study results and limits: The average count of expanded clones was higher among CD8+ T cells than among CD4+.

Data came from immunoSEQ multiplex PCR; TCRdb stores just in-frame clones and leaves some out. The table lists about 69,000 clones, around 89% of them singletons. A word on this clone: The antigen is not known.

The sequenced sample was CD4+ or CD8+ T cells sorted from blood, obtained in a trial of the OX40 agonist ivuxolimab. The TCR was taken from an adult with an advanced solid tumor such as melanoma, head and neck, liver or kidney cancer.

The CDR3 DNA is TGTGCCACCAGGAGGGGAAGGGCAGATACGCAGTATTTT. This encodes CATRRGRADTQYF. The chain couples TRBV15 to TRBJ2-3; possibly TRBD1 or TRBD2 for D (5 bases each). The CDR3 loop spans 13 amino acids. The V and J ends lost 6 bases and 4 bases respectively, with 11 bases between them. The germline gives CDR1 LNHNV, CDR2 YYDKDF (reference sequence).